This TCR beta chain emerged from a study of blood T cell repertoires in COVID-19. About the study: Nucleic acid was either cDNA or gDNA, and it came from T cells, B-cell-depleted T cells, or PBMCs.

Sequencing used immunoSEQ multiplex PCR; TCRdb keeps in-frame clones, though not all of them. The sample contains 410,000 or so clones, approximately 90% of which appear only once. CDR1 and CDR2 from the germline V gene are MNHEY and SVGEGT. This CDR3 is 16 amino acids long. V was pared by 5 bases and J by 4 bases, with 11 bases of the junction left unmatched. Sequencing input: peripheral blood. V is TRBV6-2 or TRBV6-3 and J is TRBJ1-2; 9 bases align to TRBD1. The receptor comes from a woman aged 40 to 49 with COVID-19, enrolled during active disease. CDR3 amino acids: CASSGPDRGGGYGYTF. CDR3 nucleotides: TGTGCCAGCAGTGGCCCCGACAGGGGGGGTGGCTATGGCTACACCTTC.